This T cell receptor beta chain was captured by sequencing in a study of early T cells in non-severe SARS-CoV-2 infection. The study's findings and limits: Anti-spike CD8 responses were favored by VDJdb matching, which missed private and CD4 specificities.

V was clipped by 6 bases and J by 4 bases, with 8 bases between them. This CDR3 is 12 amino acids long. One entry per CDR3 protein results from TCRdb running MiXCR on the 5' RACE reads. The sample carries about 50,000 distinct CDR3 sequences, about 6% recorded once. This clonotype occurred many times. Its antigen is not identified. This clonotype was sampled from an adult who was a healthcare worker with PCR-confirmed SARS-CoV-2 infection or an uninfected control (not recorded which). This sequence joins TRBV12-3 or TRBV12-4 and TRBJ2-3; no clear D. Specimen: whole blood, collected at baseline. CDR3 loop: CASSQLADTQYF. The CDR3 DNA sequence: TGTGCCAGCAGCCAACTGGCAGATACGCAGTATTTT.